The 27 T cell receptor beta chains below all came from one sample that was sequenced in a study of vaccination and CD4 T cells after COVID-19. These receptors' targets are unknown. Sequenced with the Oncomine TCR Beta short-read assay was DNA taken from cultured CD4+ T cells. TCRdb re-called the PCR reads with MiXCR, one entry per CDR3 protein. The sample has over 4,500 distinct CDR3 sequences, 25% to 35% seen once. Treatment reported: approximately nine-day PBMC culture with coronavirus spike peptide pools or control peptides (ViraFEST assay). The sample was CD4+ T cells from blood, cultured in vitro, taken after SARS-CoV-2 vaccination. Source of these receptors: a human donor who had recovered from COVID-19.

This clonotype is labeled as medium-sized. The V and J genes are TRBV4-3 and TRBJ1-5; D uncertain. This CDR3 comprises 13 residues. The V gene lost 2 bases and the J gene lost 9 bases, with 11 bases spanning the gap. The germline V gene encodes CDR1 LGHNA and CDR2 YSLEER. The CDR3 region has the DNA TGCGCCAGCAGCCAAACTACGAAGCGGCCCCAGCATTTT. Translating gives CASSQTTKRPQHF.

The CDR3 region is CASSARRITYEQYF. The CDR3, as DNA: TGTGCCAGCAGCGCCCGAAGAATTACCTACGAGCAGTACTTC. V usage is TRBV7-8 and J usage is TRBJ2-7; unclear D gene. CDR1 and CDR2 (germline): SGHVS, FQNEAQ. This CDR3 is built from 14 residues. V lost 5 bases, J lost 2 bases, and 13 bases lay in between.

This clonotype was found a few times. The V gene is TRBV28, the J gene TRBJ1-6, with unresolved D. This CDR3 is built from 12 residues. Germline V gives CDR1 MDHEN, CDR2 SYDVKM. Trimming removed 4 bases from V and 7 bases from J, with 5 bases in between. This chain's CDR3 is CASSSQNSPLHF. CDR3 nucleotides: TGTGCCAGCAGTTCACAGAATTCACCCCTCCACTTT.

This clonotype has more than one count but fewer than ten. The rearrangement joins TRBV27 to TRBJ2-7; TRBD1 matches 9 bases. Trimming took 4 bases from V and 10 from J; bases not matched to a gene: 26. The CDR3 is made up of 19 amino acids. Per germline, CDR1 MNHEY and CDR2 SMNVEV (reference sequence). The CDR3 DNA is TGTGCCAGCAGTTGGGTCCGGGACAGGGTGCTGGGGGGGGAAAATTTACAGTACTTC. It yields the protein CASSWVRDRVLGGENLQYF.

In DNA, the CDR3 is TGTGCCAGCAGCTTGGCCGAGGGACAGCCCCGCTATGGCTACACCTTC. Protein sequence: CASSLAEGQPRYGYTF. The rearrangement links TRBV5-6 to TRBJ1-2, with 7 nucleotides matching TRBD1. Germline trimming cut 0 bases from V and 4 bases from J; bases unmatched to any gene: 9. CDR3 length: 16 amino acids. The germline CDR1 and CDR2 sequences are SGHDT and YYEEEE.

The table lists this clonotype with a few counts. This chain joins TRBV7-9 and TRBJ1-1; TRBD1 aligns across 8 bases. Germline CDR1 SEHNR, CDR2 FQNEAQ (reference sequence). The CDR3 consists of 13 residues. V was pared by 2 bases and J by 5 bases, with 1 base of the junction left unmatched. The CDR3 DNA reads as TGTGCCAGCAGCTTAACAGGGGGGACTGAAGCTTTCTTT. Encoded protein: CASSLTGGTEAFF.

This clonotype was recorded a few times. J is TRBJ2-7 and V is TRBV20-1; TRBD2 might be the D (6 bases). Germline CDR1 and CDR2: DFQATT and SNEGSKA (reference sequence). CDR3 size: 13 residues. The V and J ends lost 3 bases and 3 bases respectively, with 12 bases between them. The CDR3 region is CSASTSYNYEQYF. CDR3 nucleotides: TGCAGTGCTAGTACTAGCTACAACTACGAGCAGTACTTC.

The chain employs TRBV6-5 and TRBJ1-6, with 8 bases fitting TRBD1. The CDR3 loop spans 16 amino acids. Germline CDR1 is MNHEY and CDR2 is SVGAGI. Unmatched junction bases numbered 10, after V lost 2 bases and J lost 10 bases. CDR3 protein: CASSYKIDRGSSPLHF. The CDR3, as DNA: TGTGCCAGCAGTTACAAAATTGACAGGGGATCCTCACCCCTCCACTTT.

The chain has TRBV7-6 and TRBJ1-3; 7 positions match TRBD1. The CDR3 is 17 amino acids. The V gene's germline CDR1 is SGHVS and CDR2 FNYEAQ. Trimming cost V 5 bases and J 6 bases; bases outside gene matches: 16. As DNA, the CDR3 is TGTGCCAGCAGCCGACAGACACCGGGACAGCCTACAAACACCATATATTTT. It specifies CASSRQTPGQPTNTIYF.

CDR3 residues: CASSLAGGPWGEQFF. The CDR3 DNA is TGTGCCAGCAGTTTAGCGGGGGGGCCCTGGGGTGAGCAGTTCTTC. The chain joins TRBV6-6 to TRBJ2-1, with TRBD2 matching 11 bases. The V gene end was trimmed by 4 bases and the J gene end by 9 bases; junction bases not matched to a gene: 8. Germline V lookup: CDR1 MNHNY, CDR2 SVGAGI (reference sequence). The CDR3 loop spans 15 amino acids.

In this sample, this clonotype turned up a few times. The CDR3 loop reads CSAHRSGEQYF. The CDR3 bases are TGCAGTGCTCACAGGTCGGGCGAGCAGTACTTC. The rearrangement joins TRBV20-1 to TRBJ2-7, with D perhaps TRBD1 (5 bases). CDR1 and CDR2 (germline): DFQATT, SNEGSKA (reference sequence). The germline V and J ends were trimmed by 5 bases and 6 bases, with 11 bases remaining between them. This CDR3 has 11 amino acids.

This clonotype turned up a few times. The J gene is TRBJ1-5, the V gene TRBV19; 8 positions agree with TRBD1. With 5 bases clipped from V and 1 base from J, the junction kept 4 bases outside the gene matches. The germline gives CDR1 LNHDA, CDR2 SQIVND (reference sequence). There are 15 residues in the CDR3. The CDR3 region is CASSVDRGSNQPQHF. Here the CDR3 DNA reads TGTGCCAGTAGTGTCGACAGGGGCAGCAATCAGCCCCAGCATTTT.

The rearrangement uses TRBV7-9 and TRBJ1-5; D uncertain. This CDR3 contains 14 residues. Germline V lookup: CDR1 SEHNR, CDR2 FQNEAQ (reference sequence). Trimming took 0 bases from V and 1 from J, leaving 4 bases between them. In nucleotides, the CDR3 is TGTGCCAGCAGCTTAGCGTCCAGCAATCAGCCCCAGCATTTT. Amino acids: CASSLASSNQPQHF.

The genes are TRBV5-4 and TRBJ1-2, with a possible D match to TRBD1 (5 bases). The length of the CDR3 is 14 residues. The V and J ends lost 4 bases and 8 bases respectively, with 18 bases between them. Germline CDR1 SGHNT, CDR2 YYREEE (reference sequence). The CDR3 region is CASSNAEGLGGYTF. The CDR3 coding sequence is TGTGCCAGCAGCAATGCGGAGGGACTGGGGGGCTACACCTTC.

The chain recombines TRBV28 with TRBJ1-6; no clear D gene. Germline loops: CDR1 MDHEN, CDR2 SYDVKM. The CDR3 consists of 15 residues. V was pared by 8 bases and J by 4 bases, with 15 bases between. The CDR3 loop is CASRLMGGYNSPLHF. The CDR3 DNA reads TGTGCCAGCCGCCTAATGGGAGGGTATAATTCACCCCTCCACTTT.

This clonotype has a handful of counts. Here the CDR3 reads CSAREVRGGLSSPLHF. The CDR3 bases are TGCAGTGCTAGAGAAGTACGGGGAGGTTTGAGTTCACCCCTCCACTTT. The J gene is TRBJ1-6, the V gene TRBV20-1; D is ambiguous. Germline V gene data show CDR1 as DFQATT and CDR2 as SNEGSKA (reference sequence). Trimming removed 0 bases from V and 9 bases from J, with 18 bases in between. The CDR3 extends over 16 amino acids.

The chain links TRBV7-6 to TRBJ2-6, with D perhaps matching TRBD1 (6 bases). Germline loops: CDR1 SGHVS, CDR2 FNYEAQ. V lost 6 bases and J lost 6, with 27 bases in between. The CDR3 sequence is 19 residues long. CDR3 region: CASSPRGISLGREANVLTF. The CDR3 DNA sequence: TGTGCCAGCAGTCCGAGGGGGATCTCTCTGGGCCGGGAGGCCAACGTCCTGACTTTC.

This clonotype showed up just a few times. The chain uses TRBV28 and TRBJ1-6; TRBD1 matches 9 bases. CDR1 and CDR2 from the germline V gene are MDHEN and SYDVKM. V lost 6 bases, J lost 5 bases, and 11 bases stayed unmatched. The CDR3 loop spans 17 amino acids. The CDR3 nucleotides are TGTGCCAGCAGCCGTCGGACAGGGGTCGGGCATAATTCACCCCTCCACTTT. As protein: CASSRRTGVGHNSPLHF.

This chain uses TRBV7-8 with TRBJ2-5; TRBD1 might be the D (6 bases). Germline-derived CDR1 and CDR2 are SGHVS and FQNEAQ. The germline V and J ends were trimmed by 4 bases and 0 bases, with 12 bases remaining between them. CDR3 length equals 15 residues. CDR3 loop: CASSSTQGNQETQYF. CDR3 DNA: TGTGCCAGCAGCTCAACACAGGGAAACCAAGAGACCCAGTACTTC. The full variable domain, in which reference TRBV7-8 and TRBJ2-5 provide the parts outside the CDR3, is GAGVSQSPRYKVAKRGQDVALRCDPISGHVSLFWYQQALGQGPEFLTYFQNEAQLDKSGLPSDRFFAERPEGSVSTLKIQRTQQEDSAVYLCASSSTQGNQETQYFGPGTRLLVL.

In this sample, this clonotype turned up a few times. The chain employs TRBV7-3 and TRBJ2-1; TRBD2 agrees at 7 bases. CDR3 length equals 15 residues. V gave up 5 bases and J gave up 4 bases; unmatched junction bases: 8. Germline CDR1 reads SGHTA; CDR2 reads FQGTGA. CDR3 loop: CASSPPGGGYNEQFF. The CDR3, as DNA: TGTGCCAGCAGCCCCCCAGGCGGGGGTTACAATGAGCAGTTCTTC.

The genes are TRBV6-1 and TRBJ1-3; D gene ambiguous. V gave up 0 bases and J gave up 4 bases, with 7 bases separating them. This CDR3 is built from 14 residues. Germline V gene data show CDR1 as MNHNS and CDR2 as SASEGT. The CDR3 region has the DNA TGTGCCAGCAGTGAAGCTGGCATGGGAAACACCATATATTTT. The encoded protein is CASSEAGMGNTIYF.

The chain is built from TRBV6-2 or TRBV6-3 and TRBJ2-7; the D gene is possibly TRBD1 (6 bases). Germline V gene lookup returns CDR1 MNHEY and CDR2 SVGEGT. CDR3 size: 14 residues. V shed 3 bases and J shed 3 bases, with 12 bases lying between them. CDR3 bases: TGTGCCAGCAGTTATCTTGGCAGGGGCTACGAGCAGTACTTC. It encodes CASSYLGRGYEQYF.

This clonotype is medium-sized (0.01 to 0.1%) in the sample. CDR3 in amino acids: CATSDRRESNEQFF. Written as DNA, the CDR3 is TGTGCCACCAGTGATAGGCGGGAGTCGAATGAGCAGTTCTTC. The rearrangement joins TRBV24-1 to TRBJ2-1; 7 bases are shared with TRBD2. The CDR3 is 14 residues long. V lost 3 bases and J lost 7; bases outside the gene matches: 5. Germline V lookup: CDR1 KGHDR, CDR2 SFDVKD.

CDR3 in DNA: TGCAGTGCTTCTACAAACAGGGGGCCCGCTGAAGCTTTCTTT. Translation gives CSASTNRGPAEAFF. The V gene is TRBV20-1, the J gene TRBJ1-1; 9 positions agree with TRBD1. Germline trimming cut 5 bases from V and 6 bases from J; bases unmatched to any gene: 10. This CDR3 contains 14 residues. CDR1 and CDR2 (germline): DFQATT, SNEGSKA (reference sequence).

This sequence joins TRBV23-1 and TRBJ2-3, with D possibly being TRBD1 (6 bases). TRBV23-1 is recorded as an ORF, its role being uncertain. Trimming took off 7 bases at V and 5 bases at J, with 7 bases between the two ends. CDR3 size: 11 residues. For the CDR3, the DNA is TGCGCCAGCACAGGGGTAGATACGCAGTATTTT. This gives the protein CASTGVDTQYF.

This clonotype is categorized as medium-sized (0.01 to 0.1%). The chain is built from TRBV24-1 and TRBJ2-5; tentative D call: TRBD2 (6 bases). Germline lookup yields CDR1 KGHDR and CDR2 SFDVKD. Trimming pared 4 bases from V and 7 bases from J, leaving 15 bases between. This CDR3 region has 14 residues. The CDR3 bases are TGTGCCACCAGTGACCCGACTAGGGAGGTGACCCAGTACTTC. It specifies CATSDPTREVTQYF.

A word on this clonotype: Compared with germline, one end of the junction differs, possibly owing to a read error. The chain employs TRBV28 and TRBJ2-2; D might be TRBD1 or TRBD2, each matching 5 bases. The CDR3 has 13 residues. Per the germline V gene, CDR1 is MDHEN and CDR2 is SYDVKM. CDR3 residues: CASSGTNIGELFF. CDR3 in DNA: TGTGCCAGCAGCGGGACCAACATCGGGGAGCTGTTTTTT.